The clone carrying this T cell receptor (beta chain) was observed a handful of times. Its antigen is unidentified. TCRdb reprocessed the 5' RACE reads via MiXCR and lists one record per CDR3 protein. The repertoire includes 450,000 to 600,000 distinct CDR3 sequences, around 16% of them detected once, and 15% to 20% sits in the top ten. The entry originates in a study of T cells after yellow fever vaccination. Study-wide results and limits: In FACS-sorted repertoires, abundant clonotypes from the bulk population could appear as contaminants. The secondary response showed a weaker magnitude and a faster peak, day 5 versus 15.

This specimen consisted of PBMCs, obtained 4 to 5 days after the first yellow fever vaccination. This TCR came from a man aged 18-30 years who received the YFV17D yellow fever vaccine.

CDR3 loop: CASSPTGAGELFF. The CDR3 nucleotides read TGTGCCAGCAGTCCTACAGGGGCCGGGGAGCTGTTTTTT. The V and J genes are TRBV25-1 and TRBJ2-2; TRBD1 matches at 7 bases. CDR3 length: 13 residues. Germline V CDR1 and CDR2: MGHDK, SYGVNS. The V gene end was trimmed by 5 bases and the J gene end by 6 bases; junction bases not matched to a gene: 3.